Listed below are T cell receptor beta chains from one sample, sequenced in a study of shared clonotypes between healthy human individuals. Profiled with immunoSEQ multiplex PCR; TCRdb holds only in-frame clones, not every one. The table records some 2.4 million clones, roughly 93% of them present only once. Input material: naive CD4+ T cells from PBMCs. Receptor source: a man aged 18 to 30 in good health. Some clones in this sample may be carry-over from other donors' samples. The CDR3 runs from the conserved cysteine through the conserved F or W. The order of the fields is clone size, V gene, D gene, J gene, CDR3 DNA, CDR3 protein. D genes are given only for firm matches. Expanded clones get a size class; other rows say once, few or many, or leave the size out.

abundance: .
v_gene: TRBV7-8
d_gene: TRBD2
j_gene: TRBJ2-1
CDR3nt: TGTGCCAGCAGGAATACGCGGGAGGACTACAATGAGCAGTTCTTC
CDR3aa: CASRNTREDYNEQFF

abundance: .
v_gene: TRBV5-1
d_gene: TRBD1
j_gene: TRBJ1-2
CDR3nt: TGCGCCAGCAGCACCGGGACCGGGACAGGGATTAGCTACACCTTC
CDR3aa: CASSTGTGTGISYTF

abundance: .
v_gene: TRBV18
d_gene: TRBD1
j_gene: TRBJ2-3
CDR3nt: TGTGCCAGCTCACCCGGACAGGGTGTCACAGATACGCAGTATTTT
CDR3aa: CASSPGQGVTDTQYF

abundance: few
v_gene: TRBV6-1
d_gene: .
j_gene: TRBJ1-1
CDR3nt: TGTGCCAGCAGTACCGGGGGGTCTGAAGCTTTCTTT
CDR3aa: CASSTGGSEAFF

abundance: .
v_gene: TRBV18
d_gene: .
j_gene: TRBJ2-1
CDR3nt: TGTGCCAGCTCACCACCGAACAGACCTACCTACAATGAGCAGTTCTTC
CDR3aa: CASSPPNRPTYNEQFF

abundance: .
v_gene: TRBV9
d_gene: .
j_gene: TRBJ1-1
CDR3nt: TGTGCCAGCAGCGTAGCTCCAACAGGGAGCACTGAAGCTTTCTTT
CDR3aa: CASSVAPTGSTEAFF

abundance: .
v_gene: TRBV28
d_gene: TRBD2
j_gene: TRBJ2-7
CDR3nt: TGTGCCAGCAGCAACGGAGGGACTAGCTCGGGAGAGCAGTACTTC
CDR3aa: CASSNGGTSSGEQYF

abundance: .
v_gene: TRBV2
d_gene: .
j_gene: TRBJ1-1
CDR3nt: TGTGCCAGCAGTGAACAGGGGAACACTGGAGCTTTCTTT
CDR3aa: CASSEQGNTGAFF

abundance: .
v_gene: TRBV5-1
d_gene: TRBD2
j_gene: TRBJ2-1
CDR3nt: TGCGCCAGCAGCTCCCCGGCGGGAGTTGAGCAGTTCTTC
CDR3aa: CASSSPAGVEQFF

abundance: .
v_gene: TRBV5-6
d_gene: TRBD2
j_gene: TRBJ2-1
CDR3nt: TGTGCCAGCAGCCTACCGGGAGTAGCGGGAGTTAATGAGCAGTTCTTC
CDR3aa: CASSLPGVAGVNEQFF

abundance: .
v_gene: TRBV7-2
d_gene: .
j_gene: TRBJ2-3
CDR3nt: TGTGCCAGCAGCTTAGTCGGGGGCGCGATAGATACGCAGTATTTT
CDR3aa: CASSLVGGAIDTQYF

abundance: .
v_gene: TRBV11-1
d_gene: .
j_gene: TRBJ2-7
CDR3nt: TGTGCCAGCAGCCCAAGGGTTGGCGACTACGAGCAGTACTTC
CDR3aa: CASSPRVGDYEQYF

abundance: .
v_gene: TRBV7-2
d_gene: .
j_gene: TRBJ2-7
CDR3nt: TGTGCCAGCAGCTTGCTCCACTACGAGCAGTACTTC
CDR3aa: CASSLLHYEQYF